Listed here are 17 T cell receptor beta chains from one sample, sequenced in a study of siplizumab effects on memory and regulatory T cells. The table came from immunoSEQ multiplex PCR; TCRdb's copy has only in-frame clones and leaves some out. The sample consists of about 87,000 clones, roughly 94% of them appearing once. Sequenced material: non-Treg CD4+ T cells sorted from blood. All receptors come from a human donor in good health.

The gene calls are TRBV6-1 and TRBJ1-2; tentative D call: TRBD1 (5 bases). Germline V lookup: CDR1 MNHNS, CDR2 SASEGT. The CDR3 runs 16 residues. V lost 3 bases and J lost 4, with 18 bases in between. The CDR3 loop is CASSENRDRRFYGYTF. CDR3 coding DNA: TGTGCCAGCAGTGAGAACCGGGACCGTAGATTCTATGGCTACACCTTC.

A remark on this clone: The identical CDR3 is also encoded by other nucleotide sequences in the sample. The V call is TRBV18, the J call TRBJ1-2; D ambiguous. V was shortened by 5 bases and J by 0 bases, with 10 bases between the two germline ends. The germline gives CDR1 KGHSH, CDR2 LQKENI. The CDR3 sequence is 14 residues long. CDR3 loop: CASSKDRTNYGYTF. The CDR3 nucleotides are TGTGCCAGCTCAAAGGACCGTACTAACTATGGCTACACCTTC.

The V gene is TRBV5-4, the J gene TRBJ2-1; D might be TRBD1 (7 bases). This CDR3 has 15 residues. Trimming removed 3 bases at V and 2 bases at J, with 12 bases between. The germline V gene encodes CDR1 SGHNT and CDR2 YYREEE (reference sequence). DNA of the CDR3: TGTGCCAGCAGCTCCCAGGGGGGTCCCTACAATGAGCAGTTCTTC. It yields the protein CASSSQGGPYNEQFF.

The rearrangement links TRBV6-6 to TRBJ1-3, with 11 bases aligning to TRBD1. CDR3 size: 15 residues. With V trimmed by 6 bases and J by 9 bases, 10 bases remained unmatched. Looked up from germline, CDR1 is MNHNY and CDR2 is SVGAGI (reference sequence). The CDR3 region has the DNA TGTGCCAGCAGCCGAGGACAGGGGGCATGGGGCACCATATATTTT. This codes for CASSRGQGAWGTIYF.

This chain links TRBV28 with TRBJ1-1; D call uncertain. Germline assignment: CDR1 MDHEN and CDR2 SYDVKM. This CDR3 has 13 residues. With 2 bases removed from V and 2 bases from J, the gap between germline ends came to 6 bases. The CDR3 DNA reads as TGTGCCAGCAGTTTAAGGCCTAACACTGAAGCTTTCTTT. It translates to CASSLRPNTEAFF.

This chain connects TRBV5-1 to TRBJ2-1; 10 bases match TRBD1. Germline CDR1 SGHRS, CDR2 YFSETQ. The CDR3 contains 15 residues. V lost 2 bases to trimming and J lost 8 bases; unmatched junction nucleotides: 7. CDR3 nucleotide sequence: TGCGCCAGCAGCTTCTCCCCCGGACAGGGGGATGAGCAGTTCTTC. It yields the protein CASSFSPGQGDEQFF.

The chain combines TRBV7-3 with TRBJ2-1, with unresolved D. CDR1 is SGHTA, CDR2 FQGTGA, per germline. The CDR3 is 13 residues long. The germline V and J ends were trimmed by 2 bases and 6 bases, with 8 bases remaining between them. The CDR3 bases are TGTGCCAGCAGCTTACATGCGGCCAATGAGCAGTTCTTC. Translating gives CASSLHAANEQFF.

The chain uses TRBV7-2 and TRBJ2-1; 9 positions agree with TRBD2. Germline V gives CDR1 SGHTA, CDR2 FQGNSA. The CDR3 loop spans 15 amino acids. J gave up 9 bases and V 0 bases, and 6 bases lay outside the gene matches. The CDR3 DNA reads as TGTGCCAGCAGCTTAGCAGTAGCGGGAGTTGGTGAGCAGTTCTTC. Encoded protein: CASSLAVAGVGEQFF.

This chain connects TRBV2 to TRBJ1-4; no definite D call. The CDR3 covers 16 residues. Trimming stripped 2 bases from V and 0 bases from J, with 10 bases between. CDR1 is SNHLY and CDR2 is FYNNEI in the germline V gene. The CDR3 nucleotides are TGTGCCAGCAGTGAAAGGGCCGGCTCAACTAATGAAAAACTGTTTTTT. This codes for CASSERAGSTNEKLFF.

The chain couples TRBV5-1 to TRBJ2-5; 9 bases map to TRBD2. The length of the CDR3 is 17 residues. With 1 base clipped from V and 2 bases from J, the junction kept 9 bases outside the gene matches. Germline-derived CDR1 and CDR2 are SGHRS and YFSETQ. CDR3 region: CASSLRHLAGSQETQYF. The DNA for the CDR3 is TGCGCCAGCAGCTTGCGGCACCTAGCGGGATCTCAAGAGACCCAGTACTTC.

The chain carries TRBV6-1 and TRBJ1-1, with a tentative D call TRBD1 (5 bases). Looked up from germline, CDR1 is MNHNS and CDR2 is SASEGT. This CDR3 is 15 amino acids long. V was clipped by 0 bases and J by 9 bases, with 17 bases between them. The CDR3 region has the DNA TGTGCCAGCAGTGAAGCGCTTCCTGGGGGGGAAAAAGCTTTCTTT. Translated, it gives CASSEALPGGEKAFF.

This clone showed up just once. This chain links TRBV7-8 with TRBJ2-7, with 7 bases aligning to TRBD2. The CDR3 runs to 16 residues. V shed 5 bases and J 1 base; nucleotides not matched to a gene: 11. Germline CDR1 and CDR2: SGHVS and FQNEAQ. The DNA of the CDR3 is TGTGCCAGCAGCCCCAATAGCGGGCCTACGTCCTACGAGCAGTACTTC. This sequence encodes CASSPNSGPTSYEQYF.

V and J are TRBV6-6 and TRBJ2-7, with a tentative D call TRBD2 (6 bases). Germline V lookup: CDR1 MNHNY, CDR2 SVGAGI (reference sequence). Trimming cost V 5 bases and J 0 bases, with 11 bases left between them. The CDR3 covers 14 residues. In DNA, the CDR3 is TGTGCCAGCAGTCTAGCGTTCACCTCCTACGAGCAGTACTTC. Protein product: CASSLAFTSYEQYF.

The CDR3 bases are TGTGCTAGTCGGGGGGGAGAAAACACTGAAGCTTTCTTT. Translated: CASRGGENTEAFF. The rearrangement joins TRBV12-5 to TRBJ1-1; tentatively, D is TRBD1 (5 bases). The CDR3 has 13 residues. Looked up from germline, CDR1 is LGHNT and CDR2 is FRNRAP. Trimming removed 8 bases at V and 2 bases at J, with 12 bases between. The entire variable domain, with the rest obtained from reference TRBV12-5 and TRBJ1-1, is as follows: DARVTQTPRHKVTEMGQEVTMRCQPILGHNTVFWYRQTMMQGLELLAYFRNRAPLDDSGMPKDRFSAEMPDATLATLKIQPSEPRDSAVYFCASRGGENTEAFFGQGTRLTVV.

The chain recombines TRBV30 with TRBJ2-5; 7 bases are a match to TRBD1. This CDR3 is 12 amino acids long. The germline V gene has CDR1 GTSNPN and CDR2 SVGIG (reference sequence). V dropped 4 bases and J dropped 5; count of bases not matched to a gene: 4. CDR3 in DNA: TGTGCCTGGACCGGGACAGTGGAGACCCAGTACTTC. It encodes CAWTGTVETQYF.

CDR3 nucleotides: TGTGCCAGCTCTCCGGGGACTAATAATTCACCCCTCCACTTT. This sequence encodes CASSPGTNNSPLHF. V gene TRBV11-3 combines with J gene TRBJ1-6, with D possibly matching TRBD1 (5 bases). CDR1 is SGHNT and CDR2 is YENEEA in the germline V gene. V shed 8 bases and J shed 5 bases, with 13 bases lying between them. The CDR3 has 14 residues.

Details on this clone: Its ends do not fully match the called genes, so a read error is possible. This chain connects TRBV6-1 to TRBJ1-1; D ambiguous. The CDR3 length is 15 residues. The V gene's germline CDR1 is MNHNS and CDR2 SASEGT. CDR3 nucleotides: TGTGCCAGCGGTGAGGGAATGAGGGTGAACACTGAAGCTTTCTTT. Its protein is CASGEGMRVNTEAFF.